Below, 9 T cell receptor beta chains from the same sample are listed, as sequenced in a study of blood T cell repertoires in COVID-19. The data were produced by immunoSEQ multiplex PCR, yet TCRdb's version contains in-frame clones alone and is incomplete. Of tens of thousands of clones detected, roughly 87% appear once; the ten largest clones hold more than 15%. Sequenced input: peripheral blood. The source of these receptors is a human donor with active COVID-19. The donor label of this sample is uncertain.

The CDR3 sequence: CASSKIDGTMGETQYF. DNA for the CDR3: TGTGCCAGCAGCAAGATCGATGGGACTATGGGAGAGACCCAGTACTTC. The J gene is TRBJ2-5, the V gene TRBV7-8; 7 nucleotides line up with TRBD2. Germline V CDR1 and CDR2: SGHVS, FQNEAQ. The ends lost 5 bases at V and 4 bases at J; junction bases unmatched: 13. The CDR3 is 16 residues long.

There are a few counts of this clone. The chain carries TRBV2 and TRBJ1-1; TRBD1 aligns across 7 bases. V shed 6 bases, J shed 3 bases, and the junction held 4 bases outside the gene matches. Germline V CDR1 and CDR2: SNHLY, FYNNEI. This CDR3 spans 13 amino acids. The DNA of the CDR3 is TGTGCCAGCAGGGACGGACAGGACACTGAAGCTTTCTTT. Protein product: CASRDGQDTEAFF.

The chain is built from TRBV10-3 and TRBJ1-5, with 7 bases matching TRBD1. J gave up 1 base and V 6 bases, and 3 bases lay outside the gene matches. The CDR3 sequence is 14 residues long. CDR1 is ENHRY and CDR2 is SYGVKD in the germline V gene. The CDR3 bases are TGTGCCATCAGGGGGACAGAAAGCAATCAGCCCCAGCATTTT. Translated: CAIRGTESNQPQHF.

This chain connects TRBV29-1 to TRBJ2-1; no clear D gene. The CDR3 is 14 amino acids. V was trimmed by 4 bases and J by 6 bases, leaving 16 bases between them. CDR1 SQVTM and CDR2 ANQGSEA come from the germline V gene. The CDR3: CSVGNRSTPNEQFF. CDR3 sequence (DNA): TGCAGCGTTGGAAACAGATCAACACCCAATGAGCAGTTCTTC.

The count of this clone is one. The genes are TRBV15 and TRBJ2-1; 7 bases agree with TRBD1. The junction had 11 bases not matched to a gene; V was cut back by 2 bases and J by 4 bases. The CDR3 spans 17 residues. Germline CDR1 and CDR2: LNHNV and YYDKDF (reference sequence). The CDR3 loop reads CATSRRAGTAMYNEQFF. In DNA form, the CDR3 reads TGTGCCACCAGCAGACGCGCCGGGACAGCGATGTACAATGAGCAGTTCTTC.

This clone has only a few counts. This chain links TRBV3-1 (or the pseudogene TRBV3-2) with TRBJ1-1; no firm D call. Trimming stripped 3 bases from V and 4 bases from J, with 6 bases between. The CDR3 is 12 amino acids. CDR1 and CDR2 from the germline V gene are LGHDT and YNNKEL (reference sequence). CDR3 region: CASSHGVTEAFF. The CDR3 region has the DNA TGTGCCAGCAGCCACGGGGTCACTGAAGCTTTCTTT.

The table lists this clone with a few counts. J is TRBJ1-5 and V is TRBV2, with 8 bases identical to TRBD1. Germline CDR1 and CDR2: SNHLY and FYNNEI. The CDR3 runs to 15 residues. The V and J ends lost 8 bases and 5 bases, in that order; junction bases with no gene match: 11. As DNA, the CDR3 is TGTGCCAGCGGGCACCGGGACAGGTTGGATCAGCCCCAGCATTTT. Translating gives CASGHRDRLDQPQHF.

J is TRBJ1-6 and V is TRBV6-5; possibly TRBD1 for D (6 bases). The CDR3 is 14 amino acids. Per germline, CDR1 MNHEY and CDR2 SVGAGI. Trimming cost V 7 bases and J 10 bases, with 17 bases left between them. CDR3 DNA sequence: TGTGCCAGCAAAACAGGGACGACGGGGTCACCCCTCCACTTT. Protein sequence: CASKTGTTGSPLHF.

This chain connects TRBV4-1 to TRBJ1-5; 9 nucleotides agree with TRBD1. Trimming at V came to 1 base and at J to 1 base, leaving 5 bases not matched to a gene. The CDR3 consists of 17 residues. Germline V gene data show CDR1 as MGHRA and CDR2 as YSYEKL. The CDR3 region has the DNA TGCGCCAGCAGCCAAGGGACAGGGGTTGAGAGCAATCAGCCCCAGCATTTT. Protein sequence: CASSQGTGVESNQPQHF.